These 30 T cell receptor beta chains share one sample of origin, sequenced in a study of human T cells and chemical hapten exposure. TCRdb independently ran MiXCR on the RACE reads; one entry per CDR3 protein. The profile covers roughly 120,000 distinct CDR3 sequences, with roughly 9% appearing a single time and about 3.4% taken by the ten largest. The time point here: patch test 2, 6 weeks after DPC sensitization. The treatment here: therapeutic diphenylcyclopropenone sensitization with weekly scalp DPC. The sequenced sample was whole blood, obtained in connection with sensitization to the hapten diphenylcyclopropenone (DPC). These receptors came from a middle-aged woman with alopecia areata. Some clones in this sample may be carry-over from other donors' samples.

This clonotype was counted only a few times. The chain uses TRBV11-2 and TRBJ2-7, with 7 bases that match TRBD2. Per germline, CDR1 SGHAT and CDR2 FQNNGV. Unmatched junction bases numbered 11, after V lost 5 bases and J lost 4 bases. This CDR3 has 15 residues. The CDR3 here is CASSRDYSRTYEQYF. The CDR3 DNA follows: TGTGCCAGCAGCCGGGACTATAGCCGAACATACGAGCAGTACTTC.

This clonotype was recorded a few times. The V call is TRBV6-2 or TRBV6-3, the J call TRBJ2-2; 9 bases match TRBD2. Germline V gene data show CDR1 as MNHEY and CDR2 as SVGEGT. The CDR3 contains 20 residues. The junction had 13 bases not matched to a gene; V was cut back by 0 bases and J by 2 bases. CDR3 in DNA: TGTGCCAGCAGTTACTCGAGCGGAGCGGGGGGCTTTTCTAACACCGGGGAGCTGTTTTTT. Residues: CASSYSSGAGGFSNTGELFF.

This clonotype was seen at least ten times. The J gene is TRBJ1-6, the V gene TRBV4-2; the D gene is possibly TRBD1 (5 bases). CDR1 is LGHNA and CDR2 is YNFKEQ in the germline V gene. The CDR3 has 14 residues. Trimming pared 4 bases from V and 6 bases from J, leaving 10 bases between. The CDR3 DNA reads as TGTGCCAGCAGCCCTGTGGGGCGTAATTCACCCCTCCACTTT. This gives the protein CASSPVGRNSPLHF.

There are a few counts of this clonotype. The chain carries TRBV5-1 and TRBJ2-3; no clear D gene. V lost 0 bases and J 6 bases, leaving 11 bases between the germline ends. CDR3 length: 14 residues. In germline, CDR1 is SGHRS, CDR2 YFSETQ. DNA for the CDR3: TGCGCCAGCAGCTTGGTCAGAGAGCCTGATACGCAGTATTTT. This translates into CASSLVREPDTQYF.

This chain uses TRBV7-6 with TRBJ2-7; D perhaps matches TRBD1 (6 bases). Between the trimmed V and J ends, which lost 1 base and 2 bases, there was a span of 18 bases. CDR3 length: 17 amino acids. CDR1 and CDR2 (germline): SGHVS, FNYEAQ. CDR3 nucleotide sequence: TGTGCCAGCAGCTTAGGTCCGGGGACAATCCTCCCCTACGAGCAGTACTTC. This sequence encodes CASSLGPGTILPYEQYF.

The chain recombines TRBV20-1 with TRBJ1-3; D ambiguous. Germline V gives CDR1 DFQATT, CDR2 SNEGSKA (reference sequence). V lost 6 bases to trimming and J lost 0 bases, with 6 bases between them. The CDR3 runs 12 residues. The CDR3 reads CSAEGSGNTIYF. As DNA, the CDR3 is TGCAGTGCAGAGGGCTCTGGAAACACCATATATTTT.

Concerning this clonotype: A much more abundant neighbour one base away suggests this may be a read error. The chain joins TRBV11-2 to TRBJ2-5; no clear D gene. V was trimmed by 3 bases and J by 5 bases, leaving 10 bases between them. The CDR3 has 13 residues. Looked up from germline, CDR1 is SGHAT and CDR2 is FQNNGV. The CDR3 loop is CASSLAELETQYF. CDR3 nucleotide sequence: TGTGCCAGCAGCTTGGCGGAATTGGAGACCCAGTACTTC.

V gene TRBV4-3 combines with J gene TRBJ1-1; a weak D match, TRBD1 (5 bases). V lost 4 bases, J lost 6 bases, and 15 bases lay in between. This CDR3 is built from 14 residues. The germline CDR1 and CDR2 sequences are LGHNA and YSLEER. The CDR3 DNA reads TGCGCCAGCAGCCCCAGGCTGGGGGAGGCTGAAGCTTTCTTT. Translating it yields CASSPRLGEAEAFF.

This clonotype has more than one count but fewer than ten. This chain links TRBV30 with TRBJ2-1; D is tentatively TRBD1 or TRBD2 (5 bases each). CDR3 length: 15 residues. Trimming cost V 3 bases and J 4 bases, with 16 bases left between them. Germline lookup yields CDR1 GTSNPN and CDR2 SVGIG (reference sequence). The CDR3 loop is CAWRESRDPYNEQFF. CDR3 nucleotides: TGTGCCTGGAGAGAAAGCCGGGACCCATACAATGAGCAGTTCTTC. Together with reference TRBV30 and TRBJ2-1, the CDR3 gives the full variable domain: SQTIHQWPATLVQPVGSPLSLECTVEGTSNPNLYWYRQAAGRGLQLLFYSVGIGQISSEVPQNLSASRPQDRQFILSSKKLLLSDSGFYLCAWRESRDPYNEQFFGPGTRLTVL.

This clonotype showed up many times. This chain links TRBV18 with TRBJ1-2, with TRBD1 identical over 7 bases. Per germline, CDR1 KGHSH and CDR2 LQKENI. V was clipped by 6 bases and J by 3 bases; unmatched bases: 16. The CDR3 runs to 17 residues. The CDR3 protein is CASSPAMATGSDYGYTF. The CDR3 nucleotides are TGTGCCAGCTCGCCTGCCATGGCGACAGGGAGTGACTATGGCTACACCTTC.

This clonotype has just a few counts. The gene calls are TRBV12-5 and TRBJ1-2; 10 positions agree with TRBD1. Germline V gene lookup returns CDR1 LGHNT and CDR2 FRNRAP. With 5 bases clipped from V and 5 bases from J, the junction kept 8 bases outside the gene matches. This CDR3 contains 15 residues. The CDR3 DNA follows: TGTGCTAGTGGTCCTGCGGGGGACAGGGGTTATGGCTACACCTTC. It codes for CASGPAGDRGYGYTF.

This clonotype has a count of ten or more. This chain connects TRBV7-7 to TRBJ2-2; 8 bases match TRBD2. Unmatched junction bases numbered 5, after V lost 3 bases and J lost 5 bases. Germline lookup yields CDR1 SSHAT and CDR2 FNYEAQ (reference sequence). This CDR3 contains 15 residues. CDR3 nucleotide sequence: TGTGCCAGCAGCTTCGGACTAGCAGGGACCGGGGAGCTGTTTTTT. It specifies CASSFGLAGTGELFF.

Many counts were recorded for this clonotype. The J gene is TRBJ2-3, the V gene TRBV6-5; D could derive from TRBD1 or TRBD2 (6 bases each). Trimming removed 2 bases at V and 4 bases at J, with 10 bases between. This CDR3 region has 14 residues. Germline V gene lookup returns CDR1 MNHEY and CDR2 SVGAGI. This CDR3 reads CASSYLGGADTQYF. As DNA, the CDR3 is TGTGCCAGCAGTTACCTGGGGGGCGCAGATACGCAGTATTTT.

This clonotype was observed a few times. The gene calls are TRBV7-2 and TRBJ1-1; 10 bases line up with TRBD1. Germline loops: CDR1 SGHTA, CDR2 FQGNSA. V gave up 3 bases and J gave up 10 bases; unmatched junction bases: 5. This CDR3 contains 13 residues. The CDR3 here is CASSFGTGEVAFF. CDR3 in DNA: TGTGCCAGCAGCTTTGGGACAGGGGAAGTAGCTTTCTTT.

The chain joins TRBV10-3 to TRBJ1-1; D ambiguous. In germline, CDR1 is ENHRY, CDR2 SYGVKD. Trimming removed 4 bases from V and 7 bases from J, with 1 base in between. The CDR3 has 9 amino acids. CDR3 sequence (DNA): TGTGCCATCAGTGGTGAAGCTTTCTTT. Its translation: CAISGEAFF.

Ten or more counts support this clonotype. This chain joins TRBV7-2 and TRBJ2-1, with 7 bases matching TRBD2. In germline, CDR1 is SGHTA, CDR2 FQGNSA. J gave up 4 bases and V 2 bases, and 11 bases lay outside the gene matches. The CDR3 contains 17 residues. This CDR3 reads CASSLNKVAGGYNEQFF. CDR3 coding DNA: TGTGCCAGCAGCTTAAATAAGGTAGCGGGCGGGTACAATGAGCAGTTCTTC. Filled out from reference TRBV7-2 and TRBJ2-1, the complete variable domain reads GAGVSQSPSNKVTEKGKDVELRCDPISGHTALYWYRQSLGQGLEFLIYFQGNSAPDKSGLPSDRFSAERTGGSVSTLTIQRTQQEDSAVYLCASSLNKVAGGYNEQFFGPGTRLTVL.

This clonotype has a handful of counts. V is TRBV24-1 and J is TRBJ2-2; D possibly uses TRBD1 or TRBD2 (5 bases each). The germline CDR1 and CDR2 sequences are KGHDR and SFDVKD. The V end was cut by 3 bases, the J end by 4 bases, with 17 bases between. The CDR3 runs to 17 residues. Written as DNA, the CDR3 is TGTGCCACCAGTGATCAAACCGGGACGGCTGCCACCGGGGAGCTGTTTTTT. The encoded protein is CATSDQTGTAATGELFF.

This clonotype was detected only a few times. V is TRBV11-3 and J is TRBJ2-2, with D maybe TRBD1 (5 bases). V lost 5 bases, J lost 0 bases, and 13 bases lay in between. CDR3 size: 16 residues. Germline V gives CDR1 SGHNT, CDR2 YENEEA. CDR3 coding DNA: TGTGCCAGCAGCCCTCCGCAGGGCACGAACACCGGGGAGCTGTTTTTT. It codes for CASSPPQGTNTGELFF.

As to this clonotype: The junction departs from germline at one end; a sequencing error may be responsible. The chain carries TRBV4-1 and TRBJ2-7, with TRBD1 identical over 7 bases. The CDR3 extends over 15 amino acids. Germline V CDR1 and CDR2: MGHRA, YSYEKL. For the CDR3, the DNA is TGCGCCAGCAGCCAAGGGACAGGAAAACTTTACGAACAGTACTTC. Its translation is CASSQGTGKLYEQYF.

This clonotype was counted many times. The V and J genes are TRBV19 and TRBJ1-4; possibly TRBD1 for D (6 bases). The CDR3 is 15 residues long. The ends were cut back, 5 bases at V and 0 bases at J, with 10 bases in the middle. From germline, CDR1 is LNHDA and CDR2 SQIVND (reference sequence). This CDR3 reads CASSSQGTTNEKLFF. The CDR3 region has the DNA TGTGCCAGTAGTTCTCAGGGGACAACTAATGAAAAACTGTTTTTT.

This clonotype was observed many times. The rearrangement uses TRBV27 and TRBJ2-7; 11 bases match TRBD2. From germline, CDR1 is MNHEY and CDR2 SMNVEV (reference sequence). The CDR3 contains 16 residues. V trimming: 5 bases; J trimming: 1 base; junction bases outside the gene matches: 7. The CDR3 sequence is CASSMDSGGASYEQYF. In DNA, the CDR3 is TGTGCCAGCAGTATGGATAGCGGGGGGGCGTCCTACGAGCAGTACTTC.

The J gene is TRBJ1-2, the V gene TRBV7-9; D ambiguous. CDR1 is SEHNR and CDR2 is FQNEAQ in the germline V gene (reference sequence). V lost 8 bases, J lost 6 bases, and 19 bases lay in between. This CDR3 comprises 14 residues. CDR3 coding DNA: TGTGCCAGCCCCTTGGGTCCCGCCGGGGATGGCTACACCTTC. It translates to CASPLGPAGDGYTF.

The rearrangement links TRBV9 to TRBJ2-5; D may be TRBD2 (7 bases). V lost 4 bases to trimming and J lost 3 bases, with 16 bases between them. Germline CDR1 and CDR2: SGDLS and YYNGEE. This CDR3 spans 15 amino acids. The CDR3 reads CASSLEGGLKETQYF. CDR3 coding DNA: TGTGCCAGCAGCCTAGAGGGGGGGTTGAAAGAGACCCAGTACTTC.

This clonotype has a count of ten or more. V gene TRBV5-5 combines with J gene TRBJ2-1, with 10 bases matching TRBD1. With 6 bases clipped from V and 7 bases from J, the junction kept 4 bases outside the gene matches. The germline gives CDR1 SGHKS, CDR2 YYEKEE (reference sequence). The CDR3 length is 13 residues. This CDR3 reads CASTRQGANEQFF. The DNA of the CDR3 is TGTGCCAGCACCAGACAGGGGGCAAATGAGCAGTTCTTC.

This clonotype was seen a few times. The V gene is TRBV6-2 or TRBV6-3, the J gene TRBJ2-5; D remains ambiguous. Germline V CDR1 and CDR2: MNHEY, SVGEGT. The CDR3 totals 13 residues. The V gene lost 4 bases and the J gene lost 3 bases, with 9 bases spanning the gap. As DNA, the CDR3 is TGTGCCAGCAGTTTTGGGTCCAAAGAGACCCAGTACTTC. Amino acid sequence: CASSFGSKETQYF.

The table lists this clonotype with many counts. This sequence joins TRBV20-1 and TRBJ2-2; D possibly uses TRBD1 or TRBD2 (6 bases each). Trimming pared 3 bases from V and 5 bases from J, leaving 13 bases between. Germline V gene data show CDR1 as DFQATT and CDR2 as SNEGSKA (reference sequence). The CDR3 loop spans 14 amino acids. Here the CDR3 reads CSASRGRRTGELFF. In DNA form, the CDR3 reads TGCAGTGCTAGCCGGGGGCGGAGGACCGGGGAGCTGTTTTTT.

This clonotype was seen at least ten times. In DNA, the CDR3 is TGTGCCAGCAGCTCCCAACCAGGTTACGAGCAGTACTTC. Its translation is CASSSQPGYEQYF. The V and J genes are TRBV5-4 and TRBJ2-7; D remains ambiguous. The germline V and J ends were trimmed by 3 bases and 4 bases, with 11 bases remaining between them. There are 13 residues in the CDR3. CDR1 is SGHNT, CDR2 YYREEE, per germline (reference sequence).

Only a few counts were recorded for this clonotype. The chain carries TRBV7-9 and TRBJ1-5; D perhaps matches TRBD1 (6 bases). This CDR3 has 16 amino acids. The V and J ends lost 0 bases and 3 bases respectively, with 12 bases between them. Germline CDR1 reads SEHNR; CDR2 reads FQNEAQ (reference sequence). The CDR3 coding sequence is TGTGCCAGCAGCTTAGCGGGGGGACACGACAATCAGCCCCAGCATTTT. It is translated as CASSLAGGHDNQPQHF.

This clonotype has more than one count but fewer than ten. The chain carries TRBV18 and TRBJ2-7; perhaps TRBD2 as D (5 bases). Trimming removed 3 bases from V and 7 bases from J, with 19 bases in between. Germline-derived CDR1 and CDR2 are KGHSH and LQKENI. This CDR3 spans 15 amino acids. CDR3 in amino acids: CASSPASGLLLEQYF. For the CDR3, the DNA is TGTGCCAGCTCACCGGCCTCCGGACTCCTTCTGGAGCAGTACTTC.

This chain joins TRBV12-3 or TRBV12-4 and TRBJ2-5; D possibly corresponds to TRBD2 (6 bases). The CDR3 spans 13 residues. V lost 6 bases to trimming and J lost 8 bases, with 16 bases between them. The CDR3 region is CASRPGTPPTQYF. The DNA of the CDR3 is TGTGCCAGCAGACCCGGGACTCCTCCTACCCAGTACTTC.